This T cell receptor (beta chain) was recorded in a study of shared clonotypes between healthy human individuals. Naive CD8 cells, CD45RO-negative and positively selected for CCR7, excluded terminally differentiated effector memory CD45RA+ cells. The ends were cut back, 1 base at V and 2 bases at J, with 11 bases in the middle. The CDR3 has 15 amino acids. Germline-derived CDR1 and CDR2 are LNHDA and SQIVND (reference sequence). The authors distributed each subset's genomic DNA evenly over several immunoSEQ plates. Per sorted-subset replicate PCR, input was 150 to 250 ng DNA, representing tens of thousands of T cell genomes. Method: immunoSEQ multiplex PCR; TCRdb's copy keeps in-frame clones and lacks some. The repertoire includes about 2.2 million clones, just over 90% of them detected once, and about 1.8% sits in the top ten. Details on this clone: Antigen: not known.

Study-level results: Sharing across four donors was seen in around 5% of naive CD4 clonotypes.

This clonotype originated in a man aged 18 to 29 in good health. Some clones in this sample may be carry-over from other donors' samples. The chain links TRBV19 to TRBJ1-1, with unresolved D. Sequencing was carried out using naive CD8+ T cells from PBMCs. The CDR3 sequence is CASSIVAQLNTEAFF. CDR3 in DNA: TGTGCCAGTAGTATAGTGGCACAGTTAAACACTGAAGCTTTCTTT.